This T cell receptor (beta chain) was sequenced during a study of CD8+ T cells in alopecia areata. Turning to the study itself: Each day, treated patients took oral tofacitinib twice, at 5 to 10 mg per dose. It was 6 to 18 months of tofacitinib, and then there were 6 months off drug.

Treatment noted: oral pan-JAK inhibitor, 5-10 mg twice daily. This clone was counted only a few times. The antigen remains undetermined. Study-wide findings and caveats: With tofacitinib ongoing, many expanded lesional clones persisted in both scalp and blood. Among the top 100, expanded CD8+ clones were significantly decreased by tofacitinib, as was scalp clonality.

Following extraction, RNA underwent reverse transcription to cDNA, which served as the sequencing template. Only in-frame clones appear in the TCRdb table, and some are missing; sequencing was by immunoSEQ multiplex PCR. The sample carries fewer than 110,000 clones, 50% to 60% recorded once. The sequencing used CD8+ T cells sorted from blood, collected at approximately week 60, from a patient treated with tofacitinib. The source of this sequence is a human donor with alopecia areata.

In DNA form, the CDR3 reads TGTGCCAGCAGCGGGACAGGGGGCATGAACACTGAAGCTTTCTTT. Translation: CASSGTGGMNTEAFF. The chain has TRBV7-9 and TRBJ1-1; 12 nucleotides match TRBD1. The CDR3 is 15 amino acids. With 5 bases clipped from V and 0 bases from J, the junction kept 1 base outside the gene matches. Per germline, CDR1 SEHNR and CDR2 FQNEAQ (reference sequence).